This T cell receptor (beta chain) derives from a study of cytomegalovirus exposure and HLA in healthy donors. Study-wide context: An early data release held 80 million or so unique TCRs from HLA-typed donors. Study-level findings and limits: The authors confirmed in vitro that three CMV-associated chains were specific for CMV antigens. An ancestry cluster, one associated with Asian ancestry, reportedly showed fewer N-insertions than the roughly 670-donor mean in a later analysis.

Germline CDR1 and CDR2: SGDLS and YYNGEE. The CDR3 contains 15 residues. V lost 3 bases and J lost 6, with 19 bases in between. PCR amplification relied on 60 Vbeta primers (plus 13 Jbeta primers). Data came from immunoSEQ multiplex PCR; TCRdb stores just in-frame clones and leaves some out. This sample carries 100,000 to 150,000 clones, around four fifths of them seen once, and the ten largest clones take 2.1%. The study sampled nominally healthy donors, though unrecorded immune exposures were likely. Regarding this clone: What it binds is not known.

Sequencing used PBMCs. V and J are TRBV9 and TRBJ2-7; D is perhaps TRBD1 (6 bases). This TCR came from a woman in her thirties or forties in good health and CMV-seropositive. The CDR3: CASSAGQSLLSEQYF. The CDR3 nucleotides are TGTGCCAGCAGCGCTGGACAGTCCCTCCTCTCCGAGCAGTACTTC.